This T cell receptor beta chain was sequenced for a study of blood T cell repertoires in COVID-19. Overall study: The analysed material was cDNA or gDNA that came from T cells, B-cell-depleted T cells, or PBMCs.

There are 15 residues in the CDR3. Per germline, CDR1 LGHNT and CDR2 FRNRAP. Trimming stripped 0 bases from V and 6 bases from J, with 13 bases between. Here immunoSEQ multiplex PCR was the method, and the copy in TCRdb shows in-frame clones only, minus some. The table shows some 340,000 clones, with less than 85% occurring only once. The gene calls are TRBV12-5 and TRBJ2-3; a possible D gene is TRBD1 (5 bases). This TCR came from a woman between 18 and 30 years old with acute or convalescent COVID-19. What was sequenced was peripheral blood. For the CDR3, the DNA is TGTGCTAGTGGTTTGGTACTGACAGCCGGGGATACGCAGTATTTT. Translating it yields CASGLVLTAGDTQYF.